The 20 T cell receptor beta chains reported below all come from one sample, sequenced in a study of T cell clonality in common variable immunodeficiency (dated by TCRdb to the mid-2010s). Library creation used the immunoSEQ multiplex PCR assay. This immuneACCESS table, as held by TCRdb, lists in-frame sequences with V and J called but not all clones. Of the missing ones, under half trace to an unresolved V gene in checked studies; the others have no known cause. This sample was tabulated with roughly 57,000 clones, among which there are no singletons. The ten largest clonotypes hold roughly 0.84% of the sample. What was sequenced was peripheral blood mononuclear cells. The receptors shown here come from a person between 18 and 75 years old in good health.

This clone was recorded many times. The missing CDR3 end, 3 residues past where the read stops, is filled in from the germline J gene. V gene TRBV20-1 combines with J gene TRBJ1-5, with D uncertain. There are 13 residues in the CDR3. Germline CDR1 and CDR2: DFQATT and SNEGSKA (reference sequence). The germline V and J ends were trimmed by 1 base and 6 bases, with 10 bases remaining between them. The part of the CDR3 DNA that was read is TGCAGTGCTAGAGTAGCGAGGTTTCAGCCC. Protein sequence: CSARVARFQP. In full, the CDR3 reads CSARVARFQPQHF.

This clone has at least ten counts. The CDR3 extends 3 residues past the end of the read, so its final part is completed from the germline J gene. V usage is TRBV18 and J usage is TRBJ1-1; 7 nucleotides align to TRBD1. Germline V gives CDR1 KGHSH, CDR2 LQKENI. After removal of 3 bases from V and 5 bases from J, the junction contained 6 bases not matched to a gene. The CDR3 runs 14 residues. This CDR3 reads CASSPSVRGTEAFF. CDR3 bases read: TGTGCCAGCTCACCCTCGGTCAGGGGGACTGAA.

This clone appeared many times. From the germline J gene comes the end of the CDR3, since the read stops 3 residues before it. The rearrangement links TRBV4-1 to TRBJ2-3; D not resolved. The CDR3 spans 13 residues. Germline loops: CDR1 MGHRA, CDR2 YSYEKL. V lost 0 bases and J 4 bases, leaving 5 bases between the germline ends. This chain's CDR3 is CASSQDIADTQYF. The part of the CDR3 DNA that was read is TGCGCCAGCAGCCAAGATATTGCAGATACG.

This clone showed up many times. Read sequence stops 3 residues before the CDR3 end, and the germline J gene provides the missing end. This rearrangement joins TRBV19 to TRBJ1-4; D gene unclear. The V and J ends lost 5 bases and 4 bases respectively, with 8 bases between them. The CDR3 consists of 13 residues. Per germline, CDR1 LNHDA and CDR2 SQIVND (reference sequence). CDR3 sequence reads: CASSSRGNEKLFF. The CDR3 DNA, read in part, is TGTGCCAGTAGTTCCCGGGGTAATGAAAAA.

This clone was recorded at least ten times. The read finishes 3 residues shy of the CDR3 end, and the germline J gene is used to complete it. V and J are TRBV28 and TRBJ2-1, with no clear D. The germline V and J ends were trimmed by 8 bases and 2 bases, with 10 bases remaining between them. This CDR3 region has 13 residues. Germline CDR1 MDHEN, CDR2 SYDVKM. CDR3 amino acids: CASLLGPYNEQFF. The sequenced part of the CDR3 DNA is TGTGCCAGCCTCTTAGGGCCCTACAATGAG.

This clone was picked up many times. The read ends 3 residues shy of where the CDR3 ends; the end is completed using the germline J gene. The chain links TRBV18 to TRBJ2-5; D is unresolved. Germline CDR1 KGHSH, CDR2 LQKENI. The CDR3 has 12 residues. Deletions cut 8 bases from V and 3 bases from J, with 10 bases between. The sequenced CDR3 bases are TGTGCCAGCCCCCCCCCGGAAGAGACC. Translation: CASPPPEET. The whole CDR3 protein is CASPPPEETQYF.

This clone showed up many times. The observed sequence ends 3 residues before the CDR3 terminus, with the missing tail filled in from the germline J gene. This sequence joins TRBV7-2 and TRBJ1-2; 8 positions match TRBD1. The trim removed 3 bases at V and 6 bases at J, leaving 3 bases unmatched. The CDR3 consists of 13 residues. Germline V CDR1 and CDR2: SGHTA, FQGNSA. The CDR3 bases that were read are TGTGCCAGCAGCTTCCCAGGGGGCGATGGC. It specifies CASSFPGGDG. The CDR3, in full, reads CASSFPGGDGYTF.

This clone appeared many times. Read sequence stops 3 residues before the CDR3 end, and the germline J gene provides the missing end. The chain combines TRBV20-1 with TRBJ1-5; a weak D match, TRBD1 (6 bases). This CDR3 contains 14 residues. Germline loops: CDR1 DFQATT, CDR2 SNEGSKA (reference sequence). V dropped 6 bases and J dropped 2 bases, with 14 bases sitting between them. The chain's CDR3 is CSAQGASGNQPQHF. The DNA read from the CDR3 is TGCAGTGCACAGGGTGCTTCGGGCAATCAGCCC.

This clone was seen repeatedly, ten times or more. The read terminates 3 residues before the CDR3 end, so the remaining end is supplied by the germline J gene. The chain joins TRBV20-1 to TRBJ2-3; D is unclear. The V end lost 6 bases, the J end lost 3 bases, and 10 bases lay between the germline ends. CDR3 size: 12 residues. Germline V gene sequence: CDR1 DFQATT, CDR2 SNEGSKA (reference sequence). CDR3 DNA (partial): TGCAGTGCCTCCTCTTTGACAGATACG. Its translation: CSASSLTDT. The full CDR3 reads CSASSLTDTQYF.

In this sample, this clone turned up many times. The sequenced fragment ends 3 residues before the CDR3 boundary, so the rest is inferred from the germline J gene. The chain uses TRBV20-1 and TRBJ2-3, with 11 bases lining up with TRBD1. Germline lookup yields CDR1 DFQATT and CDR2 SNEGSKA (reference sequence). This CDR3 contains 14 residues. This chain's CDR3 is CSARGTGGFETQYF. CDR3 bases read: TGCAGTGCTAGAGGGACAGGGGGCTTCGAGACG.

This clone was seen at least ten times. The read is 3 residues too short to cover the CDR3 end, so that end is filled in from the germline J gene. The V and J genes are TRBV29-1 and TRBJ2-3; D unresolved. This CDR3 has 12 residues. V was trimmed by 4 bases and J by 2 bases, leaving 7 bases between them. Germline CDR1 is SQVTM and CDR2 is ANQGSEA. Partial CDR3 DNA: TGCAGCGTTGGGGCTTTCACAGATACG. This encodes CSVGAFTDT. The entire CDR3 sequence reads CSVGAFTDTQYF.

The sample holds many counts of this clone. Here the CDR3 reads CASSPDRSMNTEAFF. The sequenced part of the CDR3 DNA is TGTGCCAGCAGCCCGGACAGGAGTATGAACACTGAA. V gene TRBV7-8 combines with J gene TRBJ1-1; 7 bases are shared with TRBD1. The CDR3 end falls 3 residues outside the read, so it is completed with the germline J gene. Unmatched junction bases numbered 6, after V lost 5 bases and J lost 0 bases. There are 15 residues in the CDR3. Germline lookup yields CDR1 SGHVS and CDR2 FQNEAQ.

Notes on this clone: The CDR3 end lies 3 residues beyond the end of the read and is filled in from the germline J gene. The chain uses TRBV23-1 and TRBJ2-3; TRBD2 might be the D (6 bases). TRBV23-1 is known as an ORF, though its function is uncertain. The CDR3 runs to 19 residues. CDR3 loop: CASSQSSTGGERCNQPQYF. The part of the CDR3 DNA that was read is TGCGCCAGCAGTCAATCGTCCACCGGGGGTGAGCGGTGCAATCAGCCG.

This clone was seen many times. The read stops 3 residues short of the end of the CDR3; the missing end is completed from the germline J gene. V and J are TRBV4-1 and TRBJ1-1; a possible D gene is TRBD1 (6 bases). The CDR3 is 14 residues long. V lost 4 bases and J 7 bases, leaving 16 bases between the germline ends. Germline values: CDR1 MGHRA, CDR2 YSYEKL. CDR3 in amino acids: CASSRVRQEVEAFF. The DNA read from the CDR3 is TGCGCCAGCAGCCGTGTACGACAGGAGGTTGAA.

This clone was observed many times. The read comes to an end 3 residues before the CDR3 does, leaving the germline J gene to fill in the end. V usage is TRBV5-1 and J usage is TRBJ2-1, with D hard to call. The CDR3 totals 15 residues. V lost 0 bases, J lost 6 bases, and 13 bases lay in between. The germline V gene has CDR1 SGHRS and CDR2 YFSETQ. CDR3 amino acids: CASSLGSLFPNEQFF. CDR3 DNA (partial): TGCGCCAGCAGCTTGGGTTCACTTTTCCCCAATGAG.

This clone was detected ten times or more. The CDR3 region is CAISGGAQVDTQYF. The DNA read from the CDR3 is TGTGCCATCAGTGGAGGGGCTCAGGTAGATACG. The chain couples TRBV10-3 to TRBJ2-3; either TRBD1 or TRBD2 may supply D (5 bases each). With the read ending 3 residues before the CDR3 end, the germline J gene is used to fill in that end. V was trimmed by 4 bases and J by 5 bases, leaving 13 bases between them. Germline assignment: CDR1 ENHRY and CDR2 SYGVKD. This CDR3 spans 14 amino acids.

Note on this clone: The observed sequence ends 3 residues before the CDR3 terminus, with the missing tail filled in from the germline J gene. V usage is TRBV20-1 and J usage is TRBJ1-3; D unclear. Germline CDR1 and CDR2: DFQATT and SNEGSKA (reference sequence). The V end was cut by 0 bases, the J end by 3 bases, with 15 bases between. The CDR3 length is 16 residues. CDR3 bases read: TGCAGTGCTAGAGATCTCCGTGCGGCAGATGGAAACACC. Amino acids: CSARDLRAADGNT. The whole CDR3 is CSARDLRAADGNTIYF.

This clone was detected many times. The missing CDR3 end, 3 residues past where the read stops, is filled in from the germline J gene. The chain is built from TRBV29-1 and TRBJ2-3; weak D call: TRBD2 (6 bases). The CDR3 has 14 amino acids. Germline values: CDR1 SQVTM, CDR2 ANQGSEA. V was cut by 4 bases and J by 1 base, with 12 bases left in between. The CDR3 region is CSVAGGYGTDTQYF. The sequenced part of the CDR3 DNA is TGCAGCGTTGCTGGGGGGTATGGCACAGATACG.

This clone appeared many times. Read coverage stops 3 residues before the CDR3 terminus; the germline J gene supplies the remainder. The V and J genes are TRBV28 and TRBJ2-5, with no clear D. V was shortened by 3 bases and J by 2 bases, with 10 bases between the two germline ends. CDR1 is MDHEN, CDR2 SYDVKM, per germline. This CDR3 is built from 14 residues. The sequenced CDR3 bases are TGTGCCAGCAGTTTGTCTCGGTCTCAAGAGACC. As protein: CASSLSRSQET. The whole CDR3 reads CASSLSRSQETQYF.

About this clone: The read falls 3 residues short of the CDR3 end, and the missing part is taken from the germline J gene. V is TRBV20-1 and J is TRBJ2-1, with 14 positions matching TRBD2. This CDR3 contains 16 residues. Germline V gives CDR1 DFQATT, CDR2 SNEGSKA (reference sequence). The trim removed 0 bases at V and 8 bases at J, leaving 6 bases unmatched. The CDR3 loop reads CSARDTTGLAGDEQFF. The covered CDR3 bases are TGCAGTGCTAGAGATACAACGGGACTAGCGGGAGATGAG.